The clone carrying this T cell receptor (beta chain) was counted only a few times. The antigen is undetermined. The data belong to a study of T cell responses to AZD1222 COVID-19 vaccine. Study-wide results and limits: Regions 160-218 and 743-854 dominated among vaccine-associated CD4 TCRs spanning spike. Spike-specific TCR repertoires showed rising breadth and depth after two AZD1222 doses. Baseline seropositivity characterized only 5 or 6 AZD1222 recipients. Targeting of unmutated variant regions was reportedly seen in nearly half of spike-specific TCRs.

Germline V gene data show CDR1 as KGHDR and CDR2 as SFDVKD. CDR3 length equals 17 residues. V dropped 0 bases and J dropped 5; count of bases not matched to a gene: 7. Produced via immunoSEQ multiplex PCR; TCRdb's table is partial and in-frame only. The table records around 130,000 clones, 75% to 90% of them present only once. The TCR was taken from an adult in good health. The genes are TRBV24-1 and TRBJ2-5; 11 nucleotides line up with TRBD2. This specimen was peripheral blood, taken on day 0 of AZD1222 vaccination. In DNA form, the CDR3 reads TGTGCCACCAGTGATTTGAGTAGCGGGGGGGACGTGGAGACCCAGTACTTC. Its protein product is CATSDLSSGGDVETQYF.